This TCR beta chain stems from a study of blood T cell repertoires in COVID-19 (dated by TCRdb to 2020 to 2021). Turning to the overall study: The collaborator samples originated in the United States, Italy and Spain and spanned the acute and convalescent phases of COVID-19. The prospective study material was composed of cDNA or gDNA derived from T cells, B-cell-depleted T cells, or PBMCs. Subjects who had been exposed to COVID-19, were actively infected with it, or had recovered from it provided the deeply sampled blood TCRbeta repertoires that made up the dataset. The repertoires were made available in a free public database intended to serve as a resource for research on the immune response to SARS-CoV-2. Samples were obtained from the ongoing ImmuneRACE study (first 160 participants) and from about 1,300 subjects provided by 6 global collaborators. Sample metadata almost always included a de-identified subject ID, COVID-19 status, age in years and sex. Where available, HLA class I and class II types were taken from metadata supplied by the sample provider and were not determined by assay-based typing. General conclusions and limits of the study: How much clinical and demographic metadata was included differed by source and by participant, and the metadata was provided uncurated.

The immunoSEQ Assay, a bias-controlled multiplex PCR, was used to amplify TCRbeta CDR3 regions from genomic DNA. Turning to the authors' computational methods: Within the assay, amplification of reference gene primers was used to estimate how many nucleated cells each sample contained. Sequence reads were collapsed and filtered to measure the absolute abundance of every unique TCRbeta CDR3 rearrangement. For each sample, productive Simpson clonality was calculated as the square root of Simpson's diversity index over productive rearrangements. In TCRdb, the immuneACCESS table is reduced to in-frame sequences with V and J assigned. These tables do not hold every clone; where another copy was compared, an unresolved V gene accounts for under half, and the others remain unexplained. V and J calls and clone size are those listed in that table; D and trimming were worked out from the DNA. This sample comprises over 150,000 clones, around nine tenths of them detected only once. Around 1% of the sample lies in the top ten.

A remark on this clone: Its antigen remains unidentified. No per-base quality is available; no much larger clone lies one base away.

Another Seattle source contributed samples from volunteer blood donors who had recovered from COVID-19. Collaborating institutions collected whole blood in K2EDTA tubes following their own protocols. For TCRbeta analysis, collaborators shipped samples in one of three forms: frozen whole blood, isolated PBMCs, or DNA extracted from either of those sample types. This TCR was sampled from a woman aged 18-29 years who had recovered from COVID-19. The sequenced sample consisted of peripheral blood.

CDR3 reads: CASSSDRASPLHF. The nucleotide sequence is TGTGCCAGCAGTTCGGACAGGGCTTCACCCCTCCACTTT. The V and J segments used are TRBV5-4 and TRBJ1-6; 8 bases in the junction line up with TRBD1. Reading the germline V gene (reference sequence) gives CDR1 SGHNT and CDR2 YYREEE. The CDR3 holds 13 amino acids from the cysteine to the phenylalanine. The kept DNA is CDR3 alone, 39 bases in frame from the first base. Unmatched junction bases come to 4, with V trimmed by 5 bases and J by 9 bases.